Listed below are T cell receptor beta chains from one sample, sequenced in a study of blood T cell repertoires in COVID-19. Using immunoSEQ multiplex PCR, the repertoire was profiled, and TCRdb retains in-frame clones only, with some absent. The sample yields over 150,000 clones, around 80% seen once. Sequenced sample: peripheral blood. These TCRs come from a woman between 50 and 59 years old with acute or convalescent COVID-19. CDR3s include the opening cysteine and the closing phenylalanine or tryptophan. A D gene is named only where the DNA matches it firmly. Rows may omit the clone size; those that give it use once, few, many or a size class.

D	V	J	size	DNA	CDR3
NA	TRBV30	TRBJ2-1	NA	TGTGCCTGGAGTACAGGGTACAATGAGCAGTTCTTC	CAWSTGYNEQFF
TRBD1	TRBV27	TRBJ1-3	once	TGTGCCAGCAGTTTAATAGGGGGCGCTGGAAACACCATATATTTT	CASSLIGGAGNTIYF
NA	TRBV7-8	TRBJ1-3	NA	TGTGCCAGCAGCATCGACAGGAAACCTGGAAACACCATATATTTT	CASSIDRKPGNTIYF
TRBD2	TRBV28	TRBJ2-1	NA	TGTGCCAGCAGTTTAAGGCGGGAGGTAAATGAGCAGTTCTTC	CASSLRREVNEQFF
TRBD1	TRBV5-1	TRBJ2-1	NA	TGCGCCAGCAGCTTGGTAACAGGGGACAATGAGCAGTTCTTC	CASSLVTGDNEQFF
NA	TRBV6-5	TRBJ1-2	NA	TGTGCCAGCACGCCTCGTGTGGGGCCGAACTATGGCTACACCTTC	CASTPRVGPNYGYTF
NA	TRBV11-3	TRBJ2-7	NA	TGTGCCAGCAGCTTAGGGGCCAGGGGCGAGCAGTACTTC	CASSLGARGEQYF
NA	TRBV4-1	TRBJ2-6	NA	TGCGCCAGCAGCCAAGACGGCTCTGGGGCCAACGTCCTGACTTTC	CASSQDGSGANVLTF
NA	TRBV27	TRBJ2-7	NA	TGTGCCAGCAGACAAGCGGGCTTTCCCTACGAGCAGTACTTC	CASRQAGFPYEQYF
TRBD1	TRBV18	TRBJ2-1	NA	TGTGCCAGCTCACCCCAGGGGGCTTGGGGCAATGAGCAGTTCTTC	CASSPQGAWGNEQFF
NA	TRBV15	TRBJ2-7	NA	TGTGCCACCAGCAGAGATCGGGCAGGGGCTACTATGGAGCAGTACTTC	CATSRDRAGATMEQYF
NA	TRBV30	TRBJ1-6	NA	TGTGCCTGGAGACAGCTTCTCTCACCCCTCCACTTT	CAWRQLLSPLHF
TRBD1	TRBV19	TRBJ1-5	few	TGTGCCAGTAGCCTTTTCGGGACAGGAGTTAATAGCAATCAGCCCCAGCATTTT	CASSLFGTGVNSNQPQHF
TRBD2	TRBV7-9	TRBJ2-1	NA	TGTGCCAGCAGCTGGCGGGAGGGGGGCTACAATGAGCAGTTCTTC	CASSWREGGYNEQFF
TRBD1	TRBV18	TRBJ2-7	NA	TGTGCCAGCTCACCACCGAGGGGACAGGGGGACGAGCAGTACTTC	CASSPPRGQGDEQYF
TRBD1	TRBV6-1	TRBJ1-6	NA	TGTGCCAGCAGTGAAGCGGGGACAGGGGGGACGCGTAATTCACCCCTCCACTTT	CASSEAGTGGTRNSPLHF
NA	TRBV7-6	TRBJ2-1	NA	TGTGCCAGCAGCTTACGATCCGAACAGGGCTTGAGCAATGAGCAGTTCTTC	CASSLRSEQGLSNEQFF